This T cell receptor (beta chain) was captured by sequencing in a study of shared clonotypes between healthy human individuals. TCRdb's table, derived via immunoSEQ multiplex PCR, lists solely in-frame clones and lacks some. Of hundreds of thousands of clones listed, over 65% are singletons. For this clone: Its antigen is still unknown.

Study-wide results and caveats: Generally, naive subsets (rather than memory subsets) showed larger estimated richness.

This TCR came from a woman in her thirties in good health. What was sequenced was memory CD4+ T cells sorted from blood. Subset meaning: CD45RA-negative fraction.

CDR3 nucleotide sequence: TGTGCCAGCAGTTTAGCGGATGTTCGCACAGATACGCAGTATTTT. Translating it yields CASSLADVRTDTQYF. The chain employs TRBV2 and TRBJ2-3; D might be TRBD2 (6 bases). The V gene lost 5 bases and the J gene lost 1 base, with 13 bases spanning the gap. This CDR3 is built from 15 residues. Looked up from germline, CDR1 is SNHLY and CDR2 is FYNNEI.